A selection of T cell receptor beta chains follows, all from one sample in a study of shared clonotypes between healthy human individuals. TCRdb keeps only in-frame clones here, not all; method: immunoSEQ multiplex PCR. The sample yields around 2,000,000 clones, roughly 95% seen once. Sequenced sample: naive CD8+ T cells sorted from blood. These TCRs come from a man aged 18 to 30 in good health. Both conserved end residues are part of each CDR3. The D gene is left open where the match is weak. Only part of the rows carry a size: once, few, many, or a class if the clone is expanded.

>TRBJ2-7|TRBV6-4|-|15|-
TGTGCCAACCAACTTTTTATGGGGAAGATTGGTGAGCAGTACTTC
CANQLFMGKIGEQYF
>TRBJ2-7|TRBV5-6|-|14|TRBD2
TGTGCCAGCAGCCCCCGGGAGGTCAACTACGAGCAGTACTTC
CASSPREVNYEQYF
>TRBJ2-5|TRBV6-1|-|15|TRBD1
TGTGCCACCTCATGGGCCGACAGGGTCGGGGAGACCCAGTACTTC
CATSWADRVGETQYF
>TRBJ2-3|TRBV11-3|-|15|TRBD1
TGTGCCAGCAGCCTCCGGGACAGGGGAACAGATACGCAGTATTTT
CASSLRDRGTDTQYF
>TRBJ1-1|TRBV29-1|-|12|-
TGCAGCGTGTCCCTTATGAACACTGAAGCTTTCTTT
CSVSLMNTEAFF
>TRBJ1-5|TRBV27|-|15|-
TGTGCCAGCAGTTCACGGAACGATTACAATCAGCCCCAGCATTTT
CASSSRNDYNQPQHF
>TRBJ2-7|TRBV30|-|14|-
TGTGCCTGGAGTTCTGAGGCAGCAACCTACGAGCAGTACTTC
CAWSSEAATYEQYF
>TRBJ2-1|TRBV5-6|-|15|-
TGTGCCAGCAGCCTTTATGGCGACTTGTACAATGAGCAGTTCTTC
CASSLYGDLYNEQFF
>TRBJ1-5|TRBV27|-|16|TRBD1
TGTGCCAGCAGTTTCACAGGGGTTGTTGGCAATCAGCCCCAGCATTTT
CASSFTGVVGNQPQHF
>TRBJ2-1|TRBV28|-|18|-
TGTGCCAGCAGTCACTCCCCCTTTCTCGACAGAGCCTACAATGAGCAGTTCTTC
CASSHSPFLDRAYNEQFF
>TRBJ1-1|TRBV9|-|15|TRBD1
TGTGCCAGCAGCCCCCCGGGACAGGGGTATACTGAAGCTTTCTTT
CASSPPGQGYTEAFF
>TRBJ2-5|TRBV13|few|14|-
TGTGCCAGCAGCTTAGAGGGGTACCAAGAGACCCAGTACTTC
CASSLEGYQETQYF
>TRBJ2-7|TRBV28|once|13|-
TGTGCCAGCACTTGGGCAGAATCCTACGAGCAGTACTTC
CASTWAESYEQYF
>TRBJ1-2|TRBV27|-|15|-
TGTGCCAGCGGATCCCTTGCGGGGAAATCCTATGGCTACACCTTC
CASGSLAGKSYGYTF
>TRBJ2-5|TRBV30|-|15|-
TGTGCCTGGAGTGCGCCCCCCGAGGGGGAAGAGACCCAGTACTTC
CAWSAPPEGEETQYF
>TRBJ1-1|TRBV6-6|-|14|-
TGTGCCACCGGGGCAGGGGATTTAGGGACTGAAGCTTTCTTT
CATGAGDLGTEAFF
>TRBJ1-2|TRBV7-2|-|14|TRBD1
TGTGCCAGCAGCTCGCCGGGACAGGGCTATGGCTACACCTTC
CASSSPGQGYGYTF
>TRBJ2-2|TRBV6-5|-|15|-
TGTGCCAGCACCCCGTCGGGAGAGAACACCGGGGAGCTGTTTTTT
CASTPSGENTGELFF
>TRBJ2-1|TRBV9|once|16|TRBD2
TGTGCCAGCAGCCCCCGGGTAGCGGGAGGAGGTAATGAGCAGTTCTTC
CASSPRVAGGGNEQFF
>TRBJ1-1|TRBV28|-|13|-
TGTGCCATCGGGGGCACTGAATCCACTGAAGCTTTCTTT
CAIGGTESTEAFF
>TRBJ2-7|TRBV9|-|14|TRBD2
TGTGCCAGCAGCTTCGGACTAGGATCCTACGAGCAGTACTTC
CASSFGLGSYEQYF
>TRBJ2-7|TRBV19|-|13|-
TGTGCCAGTAGTACCAGGGTGTTCTACGAGCAGTACTTC
CASSTRVFYEQYF
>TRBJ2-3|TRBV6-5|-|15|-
TGTGCCAGCAGGTACAGGGGAGGGAGCACAGATACGCAGTATTTT
CASRYRGGSTDTQYF
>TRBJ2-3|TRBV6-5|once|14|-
TGTGCCAGCAGTTATGGCCCAGAGCTAGATACGCAGTATTTT
CASSYGPELDTQYF
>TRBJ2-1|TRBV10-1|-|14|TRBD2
TGCGCCAGCAGCCGGAGCGGGAGTCTTAATGAGCAGTTCTTC
CASSRSGSLNEQFF
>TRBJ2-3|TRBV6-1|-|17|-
TGTGCCAGCAGTGAAGCGGCCTATAAACTATTCACAGATACGCAGTATTTT
CASSEAAYKLFTDTQYF
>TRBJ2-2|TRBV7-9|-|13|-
TGTGCCAGCAGCTCACAGGCTAACGGGGAGCTGTTTTTT
CASSSQANGELFF
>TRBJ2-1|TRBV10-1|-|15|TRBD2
TGCGCCAGCAGTGATTGGGCTAGCGGGGGTATTGAGCAGTTCTTC
CASSDWASGGIEQFF
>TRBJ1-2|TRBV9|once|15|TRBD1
TGTGCCAGCAGCGTGGGGACAGGGATGGGCTATGGCTACACCTTC
CASSVGTGMGYGYTF
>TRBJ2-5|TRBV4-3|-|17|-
TGCGCCAGCAGCCAAGTGTTTGTGGCGGGACCCCAGGAGACCCAGTACTTC
CASSQVFVAGPQETQYF
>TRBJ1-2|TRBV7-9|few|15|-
TGTGCCAGCAGCCCAACATATTCGGAGGACTATGGCTACACCTTC
CASSPTYSEDYGYTF
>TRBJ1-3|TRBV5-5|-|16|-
TGTGCCAGCAGCTTGGAGGTTGTAGGCTCTGGAAACACCATATATTTT
CASSLEVVGSGNTIYF
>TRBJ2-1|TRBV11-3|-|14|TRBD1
TGTGCCAGCAGCACAGGGACAGGGGCGGATGAGCAGTTCTTC
CASSTGTGADEQFF
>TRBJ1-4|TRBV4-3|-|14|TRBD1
TGCGCCAGCAGCCCGGGGACAGGGGATGAAAAACTGTTTTTT
CASSPGTGDEKLFF
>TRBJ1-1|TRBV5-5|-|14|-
TGTGCCAGCAGCTTGGACACCTCTTTCACCGAAGCTTTCTTT
CASSLDTSFTEAFF
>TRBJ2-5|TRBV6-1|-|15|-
TGTGCCAGCAGTGAGGGGGGGGCAGTACAAGAGACCCAGTACTTC
CASSEGGAVQETQYF
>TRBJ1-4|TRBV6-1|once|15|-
TGTGCCAGCAGGCCCGGGCTCCTGGGGAACGAAAAACTGTTTTTT
CASRPGLLGNEKLFF